These 7 T cell receptor beta chains were all obtained from the same sample, sequenced in a study of cytomegalovirus exposure and HLA in healthy donors. Primers included in the PCR were 60 Vbeta and 13 Jbeta primers. Clones were read by immunoSEQ multiplex PCR, and TCRdb kept only the in-frame ones, dropping some. The sample holds under 150,000 clones, over 70% seen once. The sample comprised PBMCs. The receptors come from a woman aged 40 to 50 in good health and CMV-seropositive.

This clone was seen just once. CDR3 sequence: CASSIEGTDYGYTF. For the CDR3, the DNA is TGTGCCAGTAGTATAGAGGGGACAGACTATGGCTACACCTTC. V usage is TRBV19 and J usage is TRBJ1-2; TRBD1 matches 7 bases. Losses at the gene ends were 0 bases for V and 3 bases for J; bases not matched to a gene: 1. Germline V gene data show CDR1 as LNHDA and CDR2 as SQIVND (reference sequence). The CDR3 has 14 amino acids.

With regard to this clone: This likely reflects a read error, since a far larger clone is one base away. This chain links TRBV5-6 with TRBJ1-2, with D uncertain. V was trimmed by 0 bases and J by 4 bases, leaving 13 bases between them. Germline CDR1 SGHDT, CDR2 YYEEEE. The CDR3 sequence is 15 residues long. CDR3 DNA sequence: TGTGCCAGCAGCTTGGACTCCGGAGTGAGCTATGGCTACACCTTC. Its protein product is CASSLDSGVSYGYTF.

The rearrangement joins TRBV6-5 to TRBJ1-1; D is undetermined. CDR3 length: 16 residues. Germline CDR1 is MNHEY and CDR2 is SVGAGI. The V end was cut by 0 bases, the J end by 4 bases, with 15 bases between. CDR3 amino acids: CASSYSYVWGGTEAFF. DNA of the CDR3: TGTGCCAGCAGTTACTCTTACGTTTGGGGAGGCACTGAAGCTTTCTTT.

This clone turned up a few times. This chain connects TRBV4-1 to TRBJ2-7, with D perhaps TRBD2 (6 bases). V shed 0 bases and J shed 2 bases, with 17 bases lying between them. The CDR3 totals 17 residues. Germline V gene sequence: CDR1 MGHRA, CDR2 YSYEKL. CDR3 in DNA: TGCGCCAGCAGCCAAGAGGCCCCGAGGAGGGGACCCTACGAGCAGTACTTC. This gives the protein CASSQEAPRRGPYEQYF.

The CDR3 DNA follows: TGCGCCAGCAGCACCAGCGGGAGCTCCTACAATGAGCAGTTCTTC. Protein product: CASSTSGSSYNEQFF. The chain joins TRBV5-1 to TRBJ2-1; TRBD2 aligns across 8 bases. This CDR3 spans 15 amino acids. Germline lookup yields CDR1 SGHRS and CDR2 YFSETQ. With V trimmed by 4 bases and J by 0 bases, 3 bases remained unmatched.

This rearrangement joins TRBV4-2 to TRBJ2-7, with D tentatively TRBD1 (6 bases). Germline-derived CDR1 and CDR2 are LGHNA and YNFKEQ. CDR3 length equals 15 residues. V lost 4 bases, J lost 2 bases, and 15 bases lay in between. CDR3 DNA sequence: TGTGCCAGCAGCCTTCAACAGGGTTCGACCTACGAGCAGTACTTC. It specifies CASSLQQGSTYEQYF.

V and J are TRBV9 and TRBJ2-3, with D perhaps TRBD1 (6 bases). The CDR3 has 14 amino acids. CDR1 is SGDLS, CDR2 YYNGEE, per germline. V lost 6 bases and J 5 bases, leaving 16 bases between the germline ends. CDR3 DNA sequence: TGTGCCAGCACCGCTCCCTCCAGGGGAGATACGCAGTATTTT. Protein: CASTAPSRGDTQYF.